The rows below give T cell receptor beta chains drawn from one sample of a study of T cells in Graves' hyperthyroidism and ophthalmopathy. One entry per CDR3 protein results from TCRdb running MiXCR on the multiplex PCR reads. The table has 700,000 or so distinct CDR3 sequences, around 17% seen once. The specimen sequenced was blood. Receptors were obtained from a young man with Graves' hyperthyroidism. Each CDR3 is given with its conserved first and last residue. The D gene is left open where the match is weak. Rows give clone size only sometimes, using once, few, many, or a class for an expanded clone.

V gene: TRBV28
D gene: -
J gene: TRBJ2-7
clone size: many
CDR3 protein: CASRPPVTSEQYF
CDR3 DNA: TGTGCCAGCAGACCCCCTGTCACCTCCGAGCAGTACTTC

V gene: TRBV7-9
D gene: TRBD1
J gene: TRBJ2-7
clone size: many
CDR3 protein: CASSHRDRPHEQYF
CDR3 DNA: TGTGCCAGCAGCCACCGGGACAGGCCCCACGAGCAGTACTTC

V gene: TRBV7-3
D gene: TRBD2
J gene: TRBJ2-1
clone size: many
CDR3 protein: CASSSTSGSGDEQFF
CDR3 DNA: TGTGCCAGTAGCTCGACTAGCGGGAGCGGGGATGAGCAGTTCTTC

V gene: TRBV6-1
D gene: -
J gene: TRBJ2-5
clone size: few
CDR3 protein: CASSEGRRGETQYF
CDR3 DNA: TGTGCCAGCAGTGAAGGCAGGAGGGGAGAGACCCAGTACTTC

V gene: TRBV7-9
D gene: TRBD2
J gene: TRBJ2-3
clone size: many
CDR3 protein: CASSRSSGTSTDTQYF
CDR3 DNA: TGTGCCAGCAGCCGATCTAGCGGAACTAGCACAGATACGCAGTATTTT

V gene: TRBV2
D gene: TRBD2
J gene: TRBJ2-1
clone size: -
CDR3 protein: CASLSSGGGGEQFF
CDR3 DNA: TGTGCCAGCCTTTCTAGCGGGGGGGGGGGTGAGCAGTTCTTC

V gene: TRBV19
D gene: TRBD2
J gene: TRBJ2-3
clone size: -
CDR3 protein: CASSGRQADTQYF
CDR3 DNA: TGTGCCAGTAGCGGGAGGCAAGCAGATACGCAGTATTTT

V gene: TRBV28
D gene: -
J gene: TRBJ2-4
clone size: few
CDR3 protein: CASGERAKNIQYF
CDR3 DNA: TGTGCCAGCGGGGAGAGGGCCAAAAACATTCAGTACTTC

V gene: TRBV7-9
D gene: -
J gene: TRBJ1-3
clone size: few
CDR3 protein: CASSRGPSGGNTIYF
CDR3 DNA: TGTGCCAGCAGCCGAGGCCCTAGCGGTGGAAACACCATATATTTT

V gene: TRBV28
D gene: -
J gene: TRBJ1-2
clone size: -
CDR3 protein: CASSAGVGGGYTF
CDR3 DNA: TGTGCCAGCAGTGCTGGGGTCGGAGGAGGCTACACCTTC

V gene: TRBV6-6
D gene: -
J gene: TRBJ2-1
clone size: few
CDR3 protein: CASSYSYMRLTVYNEQFF
CDR3 DNA: TGTGCCAGCAGTTACTCGTACATGAGACTGACCGTATACAATGAGCAGTTCTTC

V gene: TRBV5-1
D gene: TRBD2
J gene: TRBJ2-2
clone size: -
CDR3 protein: CASSTVLAGLGTGELFF
CDR3 DNA: TGCGCCAGCAGCACCGTACTAGCGGGGTTAGGCACCGGGGAGCTGTTTTTT

V gene: TRBV29-1
D gene: -
J gene: TRBJ1-1
clone size: once
CDR3 protein: CSVTPRGSKRTEAFF
CDR3 DNA: TGCAGCGTTACCCCCAGAGGGTCGAAAAGGACTGAAGCTTTCTTT

V gene: TRBV19
D gene: -
J gene: TRBJ1-1
clone size: few
CDR3 protein: CASSIARNTEAFF
CDR3 DNA: TGTGCCAGTAGTATAGCCCGGAACACTGAAGCTTTCTTT

V gene: TRBV19
D gene: -
J gene: TRBJ2-1
clone size: few
CDR3 protein: CASSPPGRGTDEQFF
CDR3 DNA: TGTGCCAGTAGTCCCCCGGGACGGGGGACGGATGAGCAGTTCTTC

V gene: TRBV6-2/TRBV6-3
D gene: -
J gene: TRBJ1-2
clone size: -
CDR3 protein: CASTTDNYGYTF
CDR3 DNA: TGTGCCAGCACTACGGACAATTATGGCTACACCTTC

V gene: TRBV3-1
D gene: -
J gene: TRBJ2-7
clone size: many
CDR3 protein: CASTPGTGNSYEQYF
CDR3 DNA: TGTGCCAGCACCCCCGGGACTGGAAACTCCTACGAGCAGTACTTC

V gene: TRBV10-3
D gene: -
J gene: TRBJ2-1
clone size: -
CDR3 protein: CAITSLPSGGNEQFF
CDR3 DNA: TGTGCCATCACGTCACTCCCCTCGGGTGGCAATGAGCAGTTCTTC

V gene: TRBV24-1
D gene: -
J gene: TRBJ2-3
clone size: few
CDR3 protein: CATSDRGRGSTDTQYF
CDR3 DNA: TGTGCCACCAGTGACCGCGGCCGGGGTAGCACAGATACGCAGTATTTT

V gene: TRBV2
D gene: -
J gene: TRBJ2-2
clone size: few
CDR3 protein: CASSRGTLNTGELFF
CDR3 DNA: TGTGCCAGCAGTCGGGGGACTTTGAACACCGGGGAGCTGTTTTTT

V gene: TRBV5-5
D gene: -
J gene: TRBJ2-7
clone size: -
CDR3 protein: CASSPTRWQLSYEQYF
CDR3 DNA: TGTGCCAGCAGTCCAACGCGGTGGCAGCTCTCCTACGAGCAGTACTTC

V gene: TRBV10-3
D gene: -
J gene: TRBJ1-5
clone size: few
CDR3 protein: CATRDTNSNQPQHF
CDR3 DNA: TGTGCCACTAGGGACACTAATAGCAATCAGCCCCAGCATTTT